The following is a T cell receptor beta chain sequence with its context. Under the authors' procedure: From reference gene primer amplification, estimates of nucleated cell counts were derived. The assay was immunoSEQ multiplex PCR, and TCRdb's table has in-frame clones only and misses some. V, J and clone size are those of that table, while D and trimming were read from the DNA. The profile shows about 170,000 clones, around 81% of them singletons. V was pared by 2 bases and J by 2 bases, with 7 bases between. CDR3 length equals 13 residues. CDR1 and CDR2 (germline): GTSNPN, SVGIG (reference sequence). This sample stems from a study of blood T cell repertoires in COVID-19. Study-level background: Italy, Spain and the United States were the sources of the convalescent and acute COVID-19 samples.

The source is a man aged 70-80 years with active or convalescent COVID-19. The specimen was peripheral blood. The rearrangement uses TRBV30 and TRBJ1-5, with unresolved D. CDR3 coding DNA: TGTGCCTGGAGTATCCAGGGCAATCAGCCCCAGCATTTT. Amino acids: CAWSIQGNQPQHF.